The clone carrying this T cell receptor beta chain has just a few counts. The sample belongs to a study of early T cells in non-severe SARS-CoV-2 infection. A single record per CDR3 protein comes from TCRdb applying MiXCR to the 5' RACE reads. The sample includes roughly 75,000 distinct CDR3 sequences, 9% to 10% of them seen just once. The V gene lost 4 bases and the J gene lost 6 bases, with 10 bases spanning the gap. This CDR3 contains 12 residues. Germline-derived CDR1 and CDR2 are SGHRS and YFSETQ. Sequencing used whole blood. The TCR was taken from an adult who was a healthcare worker with PCR-confirmed SARS-CoV-2 infection or an uninfected control (not recorded which). The J gene is TRBJ1-1, the V gene TRBV5-1, with D tentatively TRBD1 (5 bases). CDR3 nucleotides: TGCGCCAGCAGCATCCAGGGAGCTGAAGCTTTCTTT. It translates to CASSIQGAEAFF.